This is a list of T cell receptor beta chains from one sample in a study of a mutant IDH1 vaccine in newly diagnosed glioma. Data came from immunoSEQ multiplex PCR; TCRdb stores just in-frame clones and leaves some out. Here the sample spans 43,000 or so clones, almost 95% being singletons. The antigens for these receptors are not known. The sequencing here drew on PBMCs, taken from a glioma patient whose treatment included an IDH1 peptide vaccine. The source is a man aged 45-65 years with glioma. The CDR3 runs from the conserved cysteine through the conserved F or W. D genes are given only for firm matches. Not every row has a clone size; where given, it reads once, few, many or a size class.

TRBV11-3,-,-,TRBJ2-7,CASSRAGAYEQYF,TGTGCCAGCAGTCGAGCAGGGGCCTACGAGCAGTACTTC
TRBV7-9,once,-,TRBJ2-7,CASSLRGIPYEQYF,TGTGCCAGCAGCTTAAGGGGGATCCCCTACGAGCAGTACTTC
TRBV6-6,-,-,TRBJ1-1,CASIPGRGTMNTEAFF,TGTGCCAGCATCCCGGGGAGGGGCACCATGAACACTGAAGCTTTCTTT
TRBV4-3,-,-,TRBJ1-3,CASSQVASSGNTIYF,TGCGCCAGCAGCCAAGTTGCGTCCTCTGGAAACACCATATATTTT
TRBV4-1,once,-,TRBJ1-2,CASTPGGGGGRYGYTF,TGCGCCAGCACCCCGGGAGGCGGGGGCGGTCGATATGGCTACACCTTC
TRBV18,-,TRBD1,TRBJ2-7,CASSRPLGQVYEQYF,TGTGCCAGCTCACGGCCCTTGGGACAGGTCTACGAGCAGTACTTC
TRBV13,-,TRBD1,TRBJ1-2,CASSHGTGNGYTF,TGTGCCAGCAGCCACGGGACAGGGAACGGCTACACCTTC
TRBV10-3,-,TRBD1,TRBJ2-7,CAISMTGDEQYF,TGTGCCATCAGTATGACAGGGGACGAGCAGTACTTC
TRBV11-2,-,TRBD1,TRBJ1-5,CASSLGTQGAGQPQHF,TGTGCCAGCAGCTTAGGCACTCAGGGGGCAGGTCAGCCCCAGCATTTT
TRBV2,-,-,TRBJ1-1,CASSEVSNTEAFF,TGTGCCAGCAGTGAAGTTTCGAACACTGAAGCTTTCTTT
TRBV21-1,once,-,TRBJ1-2,CASSNQGIGYTF,TGTGCCAGCAGCAACCAGGGCATTGGCTACACCTTC
TRBV27,once,-,TRBJ2-2,CASRSGTNTGELFF,TGTGCCAGCCGCTCGGGTACGAACACCGGGGAGCTGTTTTTT
TRBV6-5,-,-,TRBJ2-2,CASSPGQIAGELFF,TGTGCCAGCAGCCCGGGCCAAATCGCCGGGGAGCTGTTTTTT
TRBV18,-,-,TRBJ1-4,CASSPPKGTPRSEKLFF,TGTGCCAGCTCACCCCCGAAGGGGACCCCCAGGAGTGAAAAACTGTTTTTT
TRBV7-9,-,-,TRBJ2-7,CASSLGSSSYEQYF,TGTGCCAGCAGCTTAGGCAGTAGCTCCTACGAGCAGTACTTC
TRBV29-1,-,-,TRBJ1-2,CSVGEQDYGYTF,TGCAGCGTTGGGGAACAGGACTATGGCTACACCTTC
TRBV5-1,-,-,TRBJ1-1,CASSLTTNTEAFF,TGCGCCAGCAGCTTGACCACGAACACTGAAGCTTTCTTT
TRBV11-2,once,-,TRBJ1-3,CASSGGSGPGNTIYF,TGTGCCAGCAGCGGAGGATCGGGCCCTGGAAACACCATATATTTT
TRBV30,-,TRBD1,TRBJ1-5,CAWSKGAGNQPQHF,TGTGCCTGGAGCAAGGGGGCGGGCAATCAGCCCCAGCATTTT
TRBV15,once,TRBD1,TRBJ1-6,CATEAGGLANSPLHF,TGTGCCACCGAGGCAGGGGGTCTAGCAAATTCACCCCTCCACTTT
TRBV9,-,-,TRBJ1-6,CASSGGSSSYNSPLHF,TGTGCCAGCAGCGGAGGCAGTAGCTCCTATAATTCACCCCTCCACTTT
TRBV7-2,-,-,TRBJ2-7,CASSLALGELAYEQYF,TGTGCCAGCAGCTTAGCGCTGGGGGAGTTAGCCTACGAGCAGTACTTC
TRBV5-1,-,-,TRBJ2-3,CASSRDKTDTQYF,TGCGCCAGCAGCAGGGACAAAACAGATACGCAGTATTTT
TRBV4-3,-,TRBD1,TRBJ2-3,CASSQGQGYTDTQYF,TGCGCCAGCAGCCAGGGACAGGGGTACACAGATACGCAGTATTTT
TRBV7-8,-,-,TRBJ1-6,CASSLVQNSPLHF,TGTGCCAGCAGCTTAGTCCAGAATTCACCCCTCCACTTT
TRBV5-1,-,-,TRBJ1-3,CASSQDTRSGNTIYF,TGCGCCAGCAGTCAAGACACACGCTCTGGAAACACCATATATTTT
TRBV4-1,-,-,TRBJ1-2,CASSQDVRSWGGYTF,TGCGCCAGCAGCCAAGATGTGCGGAGCTGGGGTGGCTACACCTTC
TRBV9,few,-,TRBJ1-3,CASSVQAGNTIYF,TGTGCCAGCAGCGTACAGGCTGGAAACACCATATATTTT
TRBV5-1,-,-,TRBJ2-2,CASSLTPNLANTGELFF,TGCGCCAGCAGCTTGACTCCTAACCTCGCGAACACCGGGGAGCTGTTTTTT
TRBV5-1,-,-,TRBJ2-7,CASSLAGGSGPYEQYF,TGCGCCAGCAGCTTGGCCGGGGGCTCAGGCCCCTACGAGCAGTACTTC
TRBV4-2,-,-,TRBJ2-7,CASSQDTLGEQYF,TGTGCCAGCAGCCAAGATACCCTGGGGGAGCAGTACTTC
TRBV7-9,-,TRBD2,TRBJ2-1,CASSRGTSGSTHQFF,TGTGCCAGCAGCCGAGGGACTAGCGGGAGTACTCACCAGTTCTTC
TRBV28,-,-,TRBJ1-2,CEGHMGLYGYTF,TGTGAAGGCCATATGGGTCTCTATGGCTACACCTTC